Below are 13 T cell receptor beta chains sequenced from a single sample in a study of cytomegalovirus exposure and HLA in healthy donors. The table came from immunoSEQ multiplex PCR; TCRdb's copy has only in-frame clones and leaves some out. Of 250,000 to 400,000 clones listed, roughly 88% were seen once; the top ten hold around 0.96%. Material: PBMCs. Receptors originate from a man aged 30 to 39 in good health and CMV-seronegative.

This sequence joins TRBV9 and TRBJ2-5; D might be TRBD1 (5 bases). CDR1 and CDR2 from the germline V gene are SGDLS and YYNGEE. V lost 7 bases to trimming and J lost 5 bases, with 21 bases between them. This CDR3 spans 15 amino acids. DNA of the CDR3: TGTGCCAGCTCTTCAAGACGGCAGGGCGAGGAGACCCAGTACTTC. Encoded protein: CASSSRRQGEETQYF.

This rearrangement joins TRBV7-2 to TRBJ2-2, with 7 bases lining up with TRBD1. The junction had 8 bases not matched to a gene; V was cut back by 6 bases and J by 4 bases. The length of the CDR3 is 15 residues. Per germline, CDR1 SGHTA and CDR2 FQGNSA. Here the CDR3 DNA reads TGTGCCAGCAGGCTAGACAGGGCGGTCACCGGGGAGCTGTTTTTT. Translation gives CASRLDRAVTGELFF.

This chain joins TRBV7-2 and TRBJ2-7; TRBD1 aligns across 7 bases. The CDR3 runs 14 residues. J was trimmed by 2 bases and V by 6 bases; bases with no gene match: 7. Looked up from germline, CDR1 is SGHTA and CDR2 is FQGNSA. The CDR3 nucleotides read TGTGCCAGCAGTTTTACCGGGACAGCCTACGAGCAGTACTTC. As protein: CASSFTGTAYEQYF.

This chain links TRBV5-4 with TRBJ2-7; 10 bases agree with TRBD1. CDR1 is SGHNT, CDR2 YYREEE, per germline (reference sequence). The CDR3 runs 15 residues. With 0 bases clipped from V and 4 bases from J, the junction kept 4 bases outside the gene matches. CDR3 sequence reads: CASSLAGTGVYEQYF. In DNA form, the CDR3 reads TGTGCCAGCAGCTTGGCCGGGACAGGGGTGTACGAGCAGTACTTC.

The chain has TRBV5-6 and TRBJ1-4; 7 nucleotides line up with TRBD1. Trimming at V came to 1 base and at J to 4 bases, leaving 7 bases not matched to a gene. Germline values: CDR1 SGHDT, CDR2 YYEEEE. The CDR3 contains 16 residues. CDR3 in amino acids: CASSLKGDSLNEKLFF. The DNA for the CDR3 is TGTGCCAGCAGCTTGAAGGGGGACAGCCTTAATGAAAAACTGTTTTTT.

The rearrangement uses TRBV5-6 and TRBJ1-5, with D perhaps TRBD1 (6 bases). Trimming stripped 3 bases from V and 6 bases from J, with 25 bases between. The CDR3 totals 18 residues. CDR1 is SGHDT, CDR2 YYEEEE, per germline. The CDR3 spells CASSSVDGTKGQFQPQHF. CDR3 DNA: TGTGCCAGCAGCTCGGTAGACGGGACAAAGGGTCAGTTTCAGCCCCAGCATTTT.

V and J are TRBV27 and TRBJ1-2; possibly TRBD1 for D (6 bases). Trimming stripped 4 bases from V and 4 bases from J, with 16 bases between. This CDR3 comprises 15 residues. Germline CDR1 MNHEY, CDR2 SMNVEV (reference sequence). CDR3 nucleotide sequence: TGTGCCAGCAGTTCCCGGGACATGACTTTCTATGGCTACACCTTC. Translation gives CASSSRDMTFYGYTF.

The rearrangement uses TRBV2 and TRBJ2-1, with a possible D match to TRBD2 (7 bases). Germline-derived CDR1 and CDR2 are SNHLY and FYNNEI. V lost 4 bases to trimming and J lost 3 bases, with 13 bases between them. The CDR3 covers 15 residues. The CDR3 region has the DNA TGTGCCAGCAGTGTGGACGGGGGGCTCTACAATGAGCAGTTCTTC. It translates to CASSVDGGLYNEQFF.

This clone was seen only once. This chain connects TRBV10-3 to TRBJ1-4, with 9 bases fitting TRBD1. This CDR3 region has 18 residues. CDR1 and CDR2 (germline): ENHRY, SYGVKD. Germline trimming cut 3 bases from V and 5 bases from J; bases unmatched to any gene: 13. For the CDR3, the DNA is TGTGCCATCAGTGACCCATCATTGACAGACAGGGGGAATGAAAAACTGTTTTTT. Its translation: CAISDPSLTDRGNEKLFF.

The chain combines TRBV6-1 with TRBJ2-3, with TRBD1 as a possible D gene (6 bases). The CDR3 has 15 residues. The V gene lost 2 bases and the J gene lost 4 bases, with 13 bases spanning the gap. Germline assignment: CDR1 MNHNS and CDR2 SASEGT. This CDR3 is CASSETQGRADTQYF. CDR3 DNA sequence: TGTGCCAGCAGTGAAACCCAGGGGCGGGCAGATACGCAGTATTTT.

The count of this clone is one. The chain links TRBV7-9 to TRBJ2-7; possible D gene TRBD1, 6 bases. The ends were cut back, 3 bases at V and 2 bases at J, with 14 bases in the middle. The CDR3 spans 15 residues. CDR1 is SEHNR, CDR2 FQNEAQ, per germline (reference sequence). The CDR3 DNA reads TGTGCCAGCAGCTTTAAGTCGGGACAACCCTACGAGCAGTACTTC. Protein sequence: CASSFKSGQPYEQYF.

The V call is TRBV30, the J call TRBJ2-2; D unresolved. Germline values: CDR1 GTSNPN, CDR2 SVGIG (reference sequence). There are 12 residues in the CDR3. Trimming removed 1 base from V and 6 bases from J, with 6 bases in between. The CDR3 nucleotides read TGTGCCTGGAGTGGGTCAGCCGGGGAGCTGTTTTTT. Amino acid sequence: CAWSGSAGELFF.

CDR3 coding DNA: TGTGCCAGCACCCTAAACCAGGGGCTCGAGGACACTGAAGCTTTCTTT. Its protein product is CASTLNQGLEDTEAFF. V usage is TRBV7-2 and J usage is TRBJ1-1, with D maybe TRBD1 (6 bases). The CDR3 extends over 16 amino acids. Germline-derived CDR1 and CDR2 are SGHTA and FQGNSA. V gave up 7 bases and J gave up 3 bases, with 21 bases separating them. Full variable domain (rest looked up from reference TRBV7-2 and TRBJ1-1): GAGVSQSPSNKVTEKGKDVELRCDPISGHTALYWYRQSLGQGLEFLIYFQGNSAPDKSGLPSDRFSAERTGGSVSTLTIQRTQQEDSAVYLCASTLNQGLEDTEAFFGQGTRLTVV.